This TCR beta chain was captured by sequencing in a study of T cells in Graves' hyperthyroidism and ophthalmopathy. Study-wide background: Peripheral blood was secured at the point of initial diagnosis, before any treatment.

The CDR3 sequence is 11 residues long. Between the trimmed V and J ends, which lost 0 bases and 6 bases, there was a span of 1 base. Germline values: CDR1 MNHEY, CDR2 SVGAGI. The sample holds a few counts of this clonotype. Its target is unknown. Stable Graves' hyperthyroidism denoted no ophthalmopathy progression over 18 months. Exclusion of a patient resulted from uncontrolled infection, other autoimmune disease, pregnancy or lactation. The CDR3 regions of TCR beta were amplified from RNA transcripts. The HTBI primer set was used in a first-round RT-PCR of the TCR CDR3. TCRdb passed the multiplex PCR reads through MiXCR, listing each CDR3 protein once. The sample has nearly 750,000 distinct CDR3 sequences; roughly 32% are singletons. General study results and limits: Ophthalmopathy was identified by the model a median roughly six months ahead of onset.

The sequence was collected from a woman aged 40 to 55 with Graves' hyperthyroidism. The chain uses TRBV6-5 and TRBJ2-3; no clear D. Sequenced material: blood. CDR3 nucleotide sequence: TGTGCCAGCAGTTACTCGGATACGCAGTATTTT. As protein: CASSYSDTQYF.